This T cell receptor beta chain was sequenced for a study of siplizumab effects on memory and regulatory T cells. The study, taken as a whole, reports: A minor share of alloreactive clones matched unstimulated subsets.

As concerns this clone: Antigen: not known.

The CDR3 is 11 residues long. The V end was cut by 6 bases, the J end by 11 bases, with 14 bases between. Germline CDR1 is DFQATT and CDR2 is SNEGSKA (reference sequence). The method was immunoSEQ multiplex PCR; TCRdb's version includes in-frame clones alone and lacks a portion of them. The table includes around 100,000 clones, approximately 94% detected once. Sequencing was performed on non-Treg CD4+ T cells sorted from blood. The V and J genes are TRBV20-1 and TRBJ1-5; maybe TRBD1 (5 bases). The receptor comes from a human donor in good health. The CDR3 nucleotides read TGCAGTGCACAAGGGCTAGGGGCCCAGCATTTT. Amino acids: CSAQGLGAQHF.